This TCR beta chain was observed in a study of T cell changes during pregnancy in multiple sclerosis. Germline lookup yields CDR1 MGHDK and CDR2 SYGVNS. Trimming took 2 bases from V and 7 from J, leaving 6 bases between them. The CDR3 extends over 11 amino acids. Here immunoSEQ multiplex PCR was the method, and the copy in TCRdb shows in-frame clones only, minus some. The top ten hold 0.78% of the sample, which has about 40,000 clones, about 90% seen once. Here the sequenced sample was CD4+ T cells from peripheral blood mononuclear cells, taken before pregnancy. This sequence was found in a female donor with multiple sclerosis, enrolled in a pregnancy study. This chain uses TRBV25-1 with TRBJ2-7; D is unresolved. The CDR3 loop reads CASSEVSEQYF. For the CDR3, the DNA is TGTGCCAGCAGTGAAGTTTCAGAGCAGTACTTC.